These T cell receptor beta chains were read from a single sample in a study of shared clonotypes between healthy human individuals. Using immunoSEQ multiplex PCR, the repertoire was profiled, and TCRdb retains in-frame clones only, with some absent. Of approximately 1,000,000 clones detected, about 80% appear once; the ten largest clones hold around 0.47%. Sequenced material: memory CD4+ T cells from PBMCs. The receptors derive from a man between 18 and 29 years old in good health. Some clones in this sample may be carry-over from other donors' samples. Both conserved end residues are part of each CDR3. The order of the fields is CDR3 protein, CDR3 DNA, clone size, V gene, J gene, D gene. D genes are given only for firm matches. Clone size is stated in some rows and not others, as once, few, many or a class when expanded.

CDR3 protein: CASSPRVAGEDTQYF; CDR3 DNA: TGTGCCAGCAGTCCTCGGGTAGCGGGAGAAGATACGCAGTATTTT; clone size: .; V gene: TRBV27; J gene: TRBJ2-3; D gene: TRBD2
CDR3 protein: CATSMSGIGGEQFF; CDR3 DNA: TGTGCCACCAGCATGAGCGGGATAGGAGGTGAGCAGTTCTTC; clone size: .; V gene: TRBV15; J gene: TRBJ2-1; D gene: TRBD2
CDR3 protein: CASSTTGSYNEQFF; CDR3 DNA: TGTGCCAGTAGTACTACTGGCTCCTACAATGAGCAGTTCTTC; clone size: .; V gene: TRBV19; J gene: TRBJ2-1; D gene: .
CDR3 protein: CSVGATSPYNEQFF; CDR3 DNA: TGCAGCGTTGGGGCCACCTCCCCCTACAATGAGCAGTTCTTC; clone size: .; V gene: TRBV29-1; J gene: TRBJ2-1; D gene: .
CDR3 protein: CASSAGGAGGPNEQFF; CDR3 DNA: TGTGCCAGCAGTGCCGGTGGGGCGGGAGGGCCCAATGAGCAGTTCTTC; clone size: .; V gene: TRBV28; J gene: TRBJ2-1; D gene: TRBD2
CDR3 protein: CATSRDIIGTNEQFF; CDR3 DNA: TGTGCCACCAGCAGAGATATAATTGGGACCAATGAGCAGTTCTTC; clone size: .; V gene: TRBV15; J gene: TRBJ2-1; D gene: .
CDR3 protein: CASRSRGLQSGANVLTF; CDR3 DNA: TGTGCAAGTCGCTCCCGAGGGCTACAGTCTGGGGCCAACGTCCTGACTTTC; clone size: .; V gene: TRBV12-2; J gene: TRBJ2-6; D gene: .
CDR3 protein: CASSFGQGETQYF; CDR3 DNA: TGTGCCAGCAGCTTTGGACAGGGAGAGACCCAGTACTTC; clone size: many; V gene: TRBV6-1; J gene: TRBJ2-5; D gene: TRBD1
CDR3 protein: CASSERGAEAKNIQYF; CDR3 DNA: TGTGCCAGCAGTGAACGAGGGGCGGAAGCCAAAAACATTCAGTACTTC; clone size: .; V gene: TRBV2; J gene: TRBJ2-4; D gene: .
CDR3 protein: CASSRSSYNEQFF; CDR3 DNA: TGTGCCAGCAGTAGGAGCTCCTACAATGAGCAGTTCTTC; clone size: .; V gene: TRBV27; J gene: TRBJ2-1; D gene: .
CDR3 protein: CSARPQVRAFF; CDR3 DNA: TGCAGTGCTAGACCACAGGTGAGAGCTTTCTTT; clone size: few; V gene: TRBV20-1; J gene: TRBJ1-1; D gene: .
CDR3 protein: CASSLSVRGYGYTF; CDR3 DNA: TGTGCCAGCAGTTTATCGGTCAGGGGTTATGGCTACACCTTC; clone size: many; V gene: TRBV27; J gene: TRBJ1-2; D gene: .
CDR3 protein: CASSLDSGAYGYTF; CDR3 DNA: TGTGCCAGCAGCTTAGACAGTGGAGCCTATGGCTACACCTTC; clone size: .; V gene: TRBV7-9; J gene: TRBJ1-2; D gene: .
CDR3 protein: CASSYSSGTPTYEQYF; CDR3 DNA: TGTGCCAGCAGTTACTCTAGCGGGACCCCAACCTACGAGCAGTACTTC; clone size: once; V gene: TRBV6-5; J gene: TRBJ2-7; D gene: TRBD2
CDR3 protein: CASRAGAGTGELFF; CDR3 DNA: TGTGCCAGTAGGGCGGGCGCGGGGACCGGGGAGCTGTTTTTT; clone size: .; V gene: TRBV19; J gene: TRBJ2-2; D gene: .
CDR3 protein: CASRQRQGGSEQYF; CDR3 DNA: TGTGCCAGCAGACAGAGACAGGGGGGGTCCGAGCAGTACTTC; clone size: .; V gene: TRBV2; J gene: TRBJ2-7; D gene: TRBD1
CDR3 protein: CASSKGSAAGGVCGYTF; CDR3 DNA: TGTGCCAGCAGCAAAGGGTCGGCGGCAGGGGGTGTCTGTGGCTACACCTTC; clone size: .; V gene: TRBV21-1; J gene: TRBJ1-2; D gene: .
CDR3 protein: CASSSTTIRLTATF; CDR3 DNA: TGTGCCAGCAGTTCAACTACCATACGGTTAACGGCAACCTTC; clone size: .; V gene: TRBV28; J gene: TRBJ1-2; D gene: .
CDR3 protein: CASSATFRGDTEAFF; CDR3 DNA: TGTGCCAGCAGTGCTACCTTCAGGGGGGACACTGAAGCTTTCTTT; clone size: .; V gene: TRBV25-1; J gene: TRBJ1-1; D gene: TRBD1
CDR3 protein: CASSFSAGVESGAFF; CDR3 DNA: TGCGCCAGCAGCTTCTCGGCTGGTGTCGAGTCCGGAGCTTTCTTT; clone size: few; V gene: TRBV5-1; J gene: TRBJ1-1; D gene: .
CDR3 protein: CASSVDERNTIYF; CDR3 DNA: TGTGCCAGCAGCGTAGACGAGAGAAACACCATATATTTT; clone size: .; V gene: TRBV9; J gene: TRBJ1-3; D gene: .
CDR3 protein: CASTPGGGEQFF; CDR3 DNA: TGTGCCAGCACGCCCGGGGGGGGTGAGCAGTTCTTC; clone size: .; V gene: TRBV28; J gene: TRBJ2-1; D gene: TRBD2
CDR3 protein: CATTILGANEQYF; CDR3 DNA: TGCGCCACCACGATACTAGGGGCGAACGAGCAGTACTTC; clone size: .; V gene: TRBV10-1; J gene: TRBJ2-7; D gene: .
CDR3 protein: CASSPDLSSYEQYF; CDR3 DNA: TGTGCCAGCAGCCCAGATCTGAGCTCCTACGAGCAGTACTTC; clone size: .; V gene: TRBV7-6; J gene: TRBJ2-7; D gene: .
CDR3 protein: CASSFGQLYGYTF; CDR3 DNA: TGTGCCAGCAGCTTCGGACAGCTATATGGCTACACCTTC; clone size: .; V gene: TRBV7-9; J gene: TRBJ1-2; D gene: .
CDR3 protein: CASSLAGGADPTGELFF; CDR3 DNA: TGTGCCAGCAGCTTGGCCGGGGGAGCGGACCCCACCGGGGAGCTGTTTTTT; clone size: .; V gene: TRBV5-4; J gene: TRBJ2-2; D gene: .
CDR3 protein: CASSTPTYSSGNTIYF; CDR3 DNA: TGTGCCAGCAGCACCCCGACCTACTCCTCTGGAAACACCATATATTTT; clone size: .; V gene: TRBV7-6; J gene: TRBJ1-3; D gene: .
CDR3 protein: CASSPAGGYEQYF; CDR3 DNA: TGTGCCAGCTCACCGGCGGGAGGCTACGAGCAGTACTTC; clone size: .; V gene: TRBV18; J gene: TRBJ2-7; D gene: TRBD2
CDR3 protein: CASSRLGGPSLYGYTF; CDR3 DNA: TGTGCCAGCAGCCGGTTAGGGGGCCCGAGTCTTTATGGCTACACCTTC; clone size: .; V gene: TRBV14; J gene: TRBJ1-2; D gene: TRBD1
CDR3 protein: CASSEAGRLSYEQYF; CDR3 DNA: TGTGCCAGCAGTGAAGCTGGACGGCTCTCCTACGAGCAGTACTTC; clone size: .; V gene: TRBV6-1; J gene: TRBJ2-7; D gene: .
CDR3 protein: CASSLRPTNEKLFF; CDR3 DNA: TGTGCCAGCAGCTTAAGGCCAACTAATGAAAAACTGTTTTTT; clone size: .; V gene: TRBV7-8; J gene: TRBJ1-4; D gene: .
CDR3 protein: CASSPGTSSNNEQFF; CDR3 DNA: TGTGCCAGCAGCCCCGGGACTAGCTCGAACAATGAGCAGTTCTTC; clone size: .; V gene: TRBV6-9; J gene: TRBJ2-1; D gene: TRBD2
CDR3 protein: CAWASGANTGELFF; CDR3 DNA: TGTGCCTGGGCAAGCGGGGCGAACACCGGGGAGCTGTTTTTT; clone size: .; V gene: TRBV30; J gene: TRBJ2-2; D gene: TRBD2
CDR3 protein: CATSRLGSYPNNEQFF; CDR3 DNA: TGTGCCACCAGCAGACTGGGTAGCTACCCAAACAATGAGCAGTTCTTC; clone size: .; V gene: TRBV15; J gene: TRBJ2-1; D gene: .
CDR3 protein: CASSMRGLAGVDEQYF; CDR3 DNA: TGTGCCAGCAGTATGAGGGGACTAGCGGGAGTAGACGAGCAGTACTTC; clone size: .; V gene: TRBV27; J gene: TRBJ2-7; D gene: TRBD2
CDR3 protein: CASVMGLAGREQFF; CDR3 DNA: TGTGCCAGCGTCATGGGACTAGCGGGACGTGAGCAGTTCTTC; clone size: .; V gene: TRBV28; J gene: TRBJ2-1; D gene: TRBD2
CDR3 protein: CASSKFLGGQTNYGYTF; CDR3 DNA: TGTGCCAGCAGCAAATTTCTGGGCGGACAGACCAACTATGGCTACACCTTC; clone size: once; V gene: TRBV5-6; J gene: TRBJ1-2; D gene: .
CDR3 protein: CASSLGNSYEQYF; CDR3 DNA: TGTGCCAGCAGTTTAGGAAACTCCTACGAGCAGTACTTC; clone size: .; V gene: TRBV28; J gene: TRBJ2-7; D gene: .
CDR3 protein: CASSDRPNYGYTF; CDR3 DNA: TGTGCCAGCAGTGACAGACCTAACTATGGCTACACCTTC; clone size: .; V gene: TRBV25-1; J gene: TRBJ1-2; D gene: .
CDR3 protein: CASTSFRGVDTGELFF; CDR3 DNA: TGTGCCAGCACCAGCTTCCGTGGGGTAGACACCGGGGAGCTGTTTTTT; clone size: .; V gene: TRBV7-2; J gene: TRBJ2-2; D gene: .
CDR3 protein: CASSFAGDRETQYF; CDR3 DNA: TGTGCCAGCAGCTTTGCAGGGGATAGAGAGACCCAGTACTTC; clone size: many; V gene: TRBV7-6; J gene: TRBJ2-5; D gene: .
CDR3 protein: CASRRLGEETQYF; CDR3 DNA: TGTGCCAGCAGGAGACTCGGGGAAGAGACCCAGTACTTC; clone size: .; V gene: TRBV6-5; J gene: TRBJ2-5; D gene: .